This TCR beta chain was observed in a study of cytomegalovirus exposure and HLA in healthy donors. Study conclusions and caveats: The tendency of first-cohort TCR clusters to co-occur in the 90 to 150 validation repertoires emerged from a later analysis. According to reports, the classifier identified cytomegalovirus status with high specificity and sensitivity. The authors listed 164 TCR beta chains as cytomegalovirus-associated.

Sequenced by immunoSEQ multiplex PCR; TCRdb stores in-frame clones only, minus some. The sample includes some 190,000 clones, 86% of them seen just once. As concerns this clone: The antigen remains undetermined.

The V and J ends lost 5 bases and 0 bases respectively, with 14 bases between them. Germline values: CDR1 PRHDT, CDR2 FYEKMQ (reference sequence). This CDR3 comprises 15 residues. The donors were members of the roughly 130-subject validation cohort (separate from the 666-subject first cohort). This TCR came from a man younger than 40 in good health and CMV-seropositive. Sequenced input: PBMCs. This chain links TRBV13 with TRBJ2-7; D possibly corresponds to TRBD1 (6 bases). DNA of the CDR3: TGTGCCAGCAGCCGTACAAACAGGGACTCCTACGAGCAGTACTTC. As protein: CASSRTNRDSYEQYF. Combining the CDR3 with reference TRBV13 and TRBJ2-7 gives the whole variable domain AAGVIQSPRHLIKEKRETATLKCYPIPRHDTVYWYQQGPGQDPQFLISFYEKMQSDKGSIPDRFSAQQFSDYHSELNMSSLELGDSALYFCASSRTNRDSYEQYFGPGTRLTVT.